This TCR beta chain was recovered during a study of shared clonotypes between healthy human individuals. Overall study context: Three plates each covered CD4 naive and memory; CD8 naive two, CD8 memory one.

Deep was the level used in running the assay. Each cell subset's genomic DNA was divided evenly among several immunoSEQ plates. Measured with immunoSEQ multiplex PCR; TCRdb has only the in-frame clones, and not every one. Here the sample spans about 1.1 million clones, roughly 80% being singletons. The authors divided CD4+ cells into CD45RA+ naive and CD45RA-negative memory subsets. This clone was detected only once. Germline V lookup: CDR1 SGHKS, CDR2 YYEKEE (reference sequence). The length of the CDR3 is 14 residues. V lost 6 bases and J 6 bases, leaving 18 bases between the germline ends. This chain connects TRBV5-5 to TRBJ1-2, with D possibly TRBD1 on 6 matching bases. The sequence was collected from a man younger than 30 in good health. Some clones in this sample may be carry-over from other donors' samples. Sequencing was carried out using memory CD4+ T cells from PBMCs. Subset given: CD45RA-negative fraction. CDR3 bases: TGTGCCAGCACCCTGGGACACCCAGTGGATGGCTACACCTTC. Translated: CASTLGHPVDGYTF.